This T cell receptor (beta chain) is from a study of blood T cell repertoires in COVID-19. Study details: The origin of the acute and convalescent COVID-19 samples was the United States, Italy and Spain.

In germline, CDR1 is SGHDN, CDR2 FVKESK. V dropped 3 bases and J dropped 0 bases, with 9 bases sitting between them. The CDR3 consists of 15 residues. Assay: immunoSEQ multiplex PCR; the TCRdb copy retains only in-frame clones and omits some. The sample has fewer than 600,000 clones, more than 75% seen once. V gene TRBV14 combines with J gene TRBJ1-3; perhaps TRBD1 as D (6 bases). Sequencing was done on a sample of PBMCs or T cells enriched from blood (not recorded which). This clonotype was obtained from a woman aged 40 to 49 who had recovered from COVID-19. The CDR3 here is CASSHIGGSGNTIYF. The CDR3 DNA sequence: TGTGCCAGCAGCCATATAGGGGGCTCTGGAAACACCATATATTTT.